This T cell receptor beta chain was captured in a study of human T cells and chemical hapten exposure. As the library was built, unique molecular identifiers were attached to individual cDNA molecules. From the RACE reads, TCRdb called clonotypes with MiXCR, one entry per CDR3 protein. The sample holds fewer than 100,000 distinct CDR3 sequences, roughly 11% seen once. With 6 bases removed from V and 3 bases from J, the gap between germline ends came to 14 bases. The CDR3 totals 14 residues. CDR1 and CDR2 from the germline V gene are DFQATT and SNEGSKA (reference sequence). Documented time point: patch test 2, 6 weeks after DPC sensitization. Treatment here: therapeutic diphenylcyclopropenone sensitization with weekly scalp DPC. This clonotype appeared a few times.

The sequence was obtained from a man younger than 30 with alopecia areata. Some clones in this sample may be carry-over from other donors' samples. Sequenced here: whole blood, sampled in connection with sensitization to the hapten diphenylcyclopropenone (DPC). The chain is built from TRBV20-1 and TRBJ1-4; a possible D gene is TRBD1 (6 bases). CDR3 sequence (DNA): TGCAGTGCCCCCCGGGACAACGCTAATGAAAAACTGTTTTTT. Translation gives CSAPRDNANEKLFF.